This passage covers 6 T cell receptor beta chains from one sample sequenced in a study of T cell changes during pregnancy in multiple sclerosis. The table came from immunoSEQ multiplex PCR; TCRdb's copy has only in-frame clones and leaves some out. The sample carries more than 80,000 clones, roughly 90% recorded once. The sequencing used peripheral blood, collected in the first trimester of pregnancy. These receptors came from a female donor with multiple sclerosis, enrolled in a pregnancy study.

The rearrangement links TRBV6-1 to TRBJ1-2, with a tentative D call TRBD1 (5 bases). Trimming cost V 2 bases and J 8 bases, with 15 bases left between them. Germline-derived CDR1 and CDR2 are MNHNS and SASEGT. There are 14 residues in the CDR3. The CDR3 sequence: CASSEPGTAGGYTF. The CDR3 bases are TGTGCCAGCAGTGAACCCGGGACTGCGGGGGGCTACACCTTC.

This chain links TRBV28 with TRBJ2-2; D is ambiguous. Trimming removed 5 bases at V and 0 bases at J, with 10 bases between. The CDR3 is made up of 15 amino acids. CDR1 is MDHEN and CDR2 is SYDVKM in the germline V gene. The CDR3 loop reads CASSPSTPNTGELFF. The CDR3 DNA sequence: TGTGCCAGCAGTCCCTCGACACCGAACACCGGGGAGCTGTTTTTT. Filled out from reference TRBV28 and TRBJ2-2, the complete variable domain reads DVKVTQSSRYLVKRTGEKVFLECVQDMDHENMFWYRQDPGLGLRLIYFSYDVKMKEKGDIPEGYSVSREKKERFSLILESASTNQTSMYLCASSPSTPNTGELFFGEGSRLTVL.

This rearrangement joins TRBV2 to TRBJ2-5, with D possibly TRBD2 on 7 matching bases. Germline V gene lookup returns CDR1 SNHLY and CDR2 FYNNEI. The CDR3 extends over 12 amino acids. V dropped 10 bases and J dropped 4 bases, with 13 bases sitting between them. CDR3 in amino acids: CATPGGRETQYF. The CDR3 coding sequence is TGTGCCACCCCGGGGGGCCGAGAGACCCAGTACTTC.

The chain joins TRBV5-5 to TRBJ1-1; possibly TRBD1 for D (6 bases). The CDR3 has 14 residues. Trimming cost V 0 bases and J 5 bases, with 11 bases left between them. CDR1 and CDR2 (germline): SGHKS, YYEKEE (reference sequence). The CDR3 bases are TGTGCCAGCAGCTTGGTTCTTAGGGGGACTGAAGCTTTCTTT. As protein: CASSLVLRGTEAFF.

The chain uses TRBV29-1 and TRBJ1-5; weak D call: TRBD1 (5 bases). Germline V gene sequence: CDR1 SQVTM, CDR2 ANQGSEA. V lost 5 bases to trimming and J lost 4 bases, with 12 bases between them. The CDR3 contains 13 residues. CDR3 sequence reads: CSVLYGGNQPQHF. The CDR3 DNA sequence: TGCAGCGTTTTGTATGGGGGGAATCAGCCCCAGCATTTT.

This chain joins TRBV18 and TRBJ2-7; D is perhaps TRBD2 (6 bases). Trimming took off 6 bases at V and 4 bases at J, with 10 bases between the two ends. The CDR3 loop spans 12 amino acids. Germline lookup yields CDR1 KGHSH and CDR2 LQKENI. The CDR3, as DNA: TGTGCCAGCTCCCCGGCGGGGTACGAGCAGTACTTC. Protein: CASSPAGYEQYF.